The clone carrying this TCR beta chain has more than one count but fewer than ten. The junction does not match germline at one end; this may be a read error. The data were obtained in a study of tumor-infiltrating lymphocytes in glioblastoma multiforme. TCRB libraries came from RNA via three nested multiplex PCR rounds. Using its own MiXCR run on the multiplex PCR reads, TCRdb lists one record per CDR3 protein. The sample yields 10,000 to 15,000 distinct CDR3 sequences, 64% seen once. The CDR3 contains 13 residues. CDR1 MNHNY and CDR2 SVGAGI come from the germline V gene (reference sequence). The chain employs TRBV6-6 and TRBJ1-6, with unresolved D. The TCR sequence derives from a male donor with glioblastoma. Sequencing was performed on brain tumor tissue. This CDR3 reads CASSPVMGSPIHF. The CDR3 DNA follows: TGTGCCAGCAGTCCTGTTATGGGTTCACCCATCCACTTT.